This T cell receptor beta chain was sequenced for a study of blood T cell repertoires in COVID-19. Looked up from germline, CDR1 is SGHAT and CDR2 is FQNNGV. Trimming left V 0 bases short and J 5 bases short, with 13 bases between. CDR3 length: 15 amino acids. Some clones are missing from TCRdb's copy, which holds only in-frame ones; the method was immunoSEQ multiplex PCR. The repertoire holds about 150,000 clones, with about 87% as singletons. The receptor was isolated from a man aged 60-69 years with active or convalescent COVID-19. The chain combines TRBV11-2 with TRBJ2-5; no firm D call. The sample comprised peripheral blood. DNA of the CDR3: TGTGCCAGCAGCTTAGATGCTGGGCAGTGGGAGACCCAGTACTTC. This sequence encodes CASSLDAGQWETQYF.